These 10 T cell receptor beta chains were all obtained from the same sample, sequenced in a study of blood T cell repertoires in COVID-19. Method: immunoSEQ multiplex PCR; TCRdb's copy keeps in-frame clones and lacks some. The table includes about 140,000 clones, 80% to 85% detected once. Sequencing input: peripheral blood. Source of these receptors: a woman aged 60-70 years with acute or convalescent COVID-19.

The CDR3 spells CASSAGTFDTQYF. In DNA form, the CDR3 reads TGTGCCAGCAGCGCCGGGACTTTCGATACGCAGTATTTT. The genes are TRBV9 and TRBJ2-3, with D possibly matching TRBD2 (6 bases). Trimming cost V 3 bases and J 6 bases, with 11 bases left between them. Germline CDR1 is SGDLS and CDR2 is YYNGEE. CDR3 length: 13 amino acids.

The CDR3 region has the DNA TGTGCCAGCAGGAAAGAGGGAGGGGGAGGCACTGAAGCTTTCTTT. This translates into CASRKEGGGGTEAFF. The gene calls are TRBV27 and TRBJ1-1; perhaps TRBD1 as D (6 bases). CDR3 size: 15 residues. V was trimmed by 6 bases and J by 4 bases, leaving 18 bases between them. Germline V gives CDR1 MNHEY, CDR2 SMNVEV (reference sequence).

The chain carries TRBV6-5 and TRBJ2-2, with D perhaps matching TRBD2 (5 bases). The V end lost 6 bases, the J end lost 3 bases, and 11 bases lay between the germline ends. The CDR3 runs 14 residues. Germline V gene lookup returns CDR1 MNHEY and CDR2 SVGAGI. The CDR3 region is CASRPGVYTGELFF. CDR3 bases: TGTGCCAGCAGGCCCGGGGTGTACACCGGGGAGCTGTTTTTT.

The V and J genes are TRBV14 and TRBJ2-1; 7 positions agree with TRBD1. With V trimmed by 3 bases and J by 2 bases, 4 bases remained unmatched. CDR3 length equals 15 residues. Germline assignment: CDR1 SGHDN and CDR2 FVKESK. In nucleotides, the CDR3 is TGTGCCAGCAGCCACCGACAGGGTCCCTACAATGAGCAGTTCTTC. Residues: CASSHRQGPYNEQFF.

CDR3 protein: CASSEGLAGVVEQFF. Here the CDR3 DNA reads TGTGCCAGCAGTGAAGGACTAGCGGGAGTCGTTGAGCAGTTCTTC. V and J are TRBV2 and TRBJ2-1, with 12 bases fitting TRBD2. This CDR3 has 15 amino acids. Germline values: CDR1 SNHLY, CDR2 FYNNEI. The V and J ends lost 1 base and 9 bases, in that order; junction bases with no gene match: 4.

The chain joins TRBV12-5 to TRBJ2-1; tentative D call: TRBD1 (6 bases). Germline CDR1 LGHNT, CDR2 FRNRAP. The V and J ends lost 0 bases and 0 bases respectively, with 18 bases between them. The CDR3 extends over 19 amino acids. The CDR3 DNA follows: TGTGCTAGTGGTTTGGTACAGGGCCCTCTGTTAAGCTCCTACAATGAGCAGTTCTTC. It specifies CASGLVQGPLLSSYNEQFF.

The CDR3 region is CASSFRQLNSPLHF. CDR3 nucleotide sequence: TGTGCCAGCAGCTTTAGACAGCTAAATTCACCCCTCCACTTT. The chain joins TRBV7-8 to TRBJ1-6; D might be TRBD1 (5 bases). This CDR3 is 14 amino acids long. Deletions cut 3 bases from V and 7 bases from J, with 10 bases between. Germline CDR1 reads SGHVS; CDR2 reads FQNEAQ.

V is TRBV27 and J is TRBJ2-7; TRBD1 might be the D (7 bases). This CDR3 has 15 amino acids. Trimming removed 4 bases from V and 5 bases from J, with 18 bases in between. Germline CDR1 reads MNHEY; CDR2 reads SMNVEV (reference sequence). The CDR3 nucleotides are TGTGCCAGCAGTTCACGTACAGGGGCGGGAAACGAGCAGTACTTC. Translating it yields CASSSRTGAGNEQYF.

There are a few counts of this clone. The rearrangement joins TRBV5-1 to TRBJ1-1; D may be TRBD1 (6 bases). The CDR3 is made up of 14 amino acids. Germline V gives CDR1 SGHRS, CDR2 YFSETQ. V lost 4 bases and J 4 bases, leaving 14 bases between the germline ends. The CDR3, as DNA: TGCGCCAGCAGCGGAAACAGGGACGGCACTGAAGCTTTCTTT. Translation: CASSGNRDGTEAFF.

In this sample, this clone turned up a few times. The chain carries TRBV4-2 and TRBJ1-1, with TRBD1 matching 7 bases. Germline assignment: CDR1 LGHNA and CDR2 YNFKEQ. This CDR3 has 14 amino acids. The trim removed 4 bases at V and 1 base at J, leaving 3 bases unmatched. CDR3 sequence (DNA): TGTGCCAGCAGCCCTTACAGGGGGAACACTGAAGCTTTCTTT. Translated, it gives CASSPYRGNTEAFF.